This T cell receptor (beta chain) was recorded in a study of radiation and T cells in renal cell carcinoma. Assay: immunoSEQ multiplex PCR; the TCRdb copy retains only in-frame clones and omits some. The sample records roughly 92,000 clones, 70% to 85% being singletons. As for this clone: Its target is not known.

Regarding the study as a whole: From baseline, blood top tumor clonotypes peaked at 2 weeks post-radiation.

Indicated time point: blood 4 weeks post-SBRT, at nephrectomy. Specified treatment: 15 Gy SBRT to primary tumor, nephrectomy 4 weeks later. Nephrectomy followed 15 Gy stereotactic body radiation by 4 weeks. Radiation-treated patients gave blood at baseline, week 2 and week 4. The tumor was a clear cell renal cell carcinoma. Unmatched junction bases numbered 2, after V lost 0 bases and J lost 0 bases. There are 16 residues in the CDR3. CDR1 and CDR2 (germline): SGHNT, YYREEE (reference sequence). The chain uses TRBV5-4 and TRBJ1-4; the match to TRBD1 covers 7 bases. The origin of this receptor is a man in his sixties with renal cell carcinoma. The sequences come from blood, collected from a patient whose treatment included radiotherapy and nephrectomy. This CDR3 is CASSLAGGTTNEKLFF. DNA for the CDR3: TGTGCCAGCAGCTTGGCAGGGGGTACAACTAATGAAAAACTGTTTTTT.